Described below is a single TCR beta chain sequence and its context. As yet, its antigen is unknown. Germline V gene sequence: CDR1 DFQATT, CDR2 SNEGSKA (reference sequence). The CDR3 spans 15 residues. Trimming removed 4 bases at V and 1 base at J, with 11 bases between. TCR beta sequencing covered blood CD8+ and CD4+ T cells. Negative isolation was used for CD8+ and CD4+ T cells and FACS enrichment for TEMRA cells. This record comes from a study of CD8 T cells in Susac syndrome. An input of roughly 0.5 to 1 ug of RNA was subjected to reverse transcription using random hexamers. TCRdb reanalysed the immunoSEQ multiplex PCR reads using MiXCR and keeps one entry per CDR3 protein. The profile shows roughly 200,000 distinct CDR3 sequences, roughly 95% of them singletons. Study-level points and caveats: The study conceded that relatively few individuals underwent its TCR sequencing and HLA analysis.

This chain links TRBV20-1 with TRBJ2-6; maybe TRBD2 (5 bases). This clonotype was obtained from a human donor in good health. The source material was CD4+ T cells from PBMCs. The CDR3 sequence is CSAMSPGSGANVLTF. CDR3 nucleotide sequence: TGCAGTGCTATGTCCCCGGGGTCTGGGGCCAACGTCCTGACTTTC.